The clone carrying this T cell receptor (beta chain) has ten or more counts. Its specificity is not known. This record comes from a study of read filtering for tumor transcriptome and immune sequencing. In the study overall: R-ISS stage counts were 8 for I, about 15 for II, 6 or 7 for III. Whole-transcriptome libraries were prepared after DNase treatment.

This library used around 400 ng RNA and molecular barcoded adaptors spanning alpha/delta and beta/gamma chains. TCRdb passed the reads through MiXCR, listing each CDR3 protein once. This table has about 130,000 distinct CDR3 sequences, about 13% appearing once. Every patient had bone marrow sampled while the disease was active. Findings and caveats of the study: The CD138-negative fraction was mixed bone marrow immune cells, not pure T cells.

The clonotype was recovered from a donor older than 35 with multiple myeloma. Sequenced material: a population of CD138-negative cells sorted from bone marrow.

The CDR3 coding sequence is TGTGCCAGCAGCTTAAGTAGCAGGTTGCGAACCGGGGAGCTGTTTTTT. This gives the protein CASSLSSRLRTGELFF. The rearrangement uses TRBV7-2 and TRBJ2-2; D gene unclear. The CDR3 has 16 residues. Trimming removed 2 bases from V and 5 bases from J, with 15 bases in between. CDR1 SGHTA and CDR2 FQGNSA come from the germline V gene.